The 9 T cell receptor beta chains reported below all come from one sample, sequenced in a study of T cell repertoires in cytomegalovirus infection (dated by TCRdb to 2018 to 2020). Antigen specificity for these receptors is unknown. Read against the paper, the sample's treatment or condition label means: in vitro stimulation with specific CMV peptide epitopes to enrich CMV-specific T cells. Sequencing took place on an Illumina HiSeq 1500. TCRdb passed the public sequencing reads through fastp at Q25 and MiXCR, retaining productive beta sequences. Identical CDR3 proteins give one entry, which carries the most common genes and DNA. The sample table shows about 920,000 distinct CDR3 sequences, and 30% to 40% are seen once. Of the sample, about 14% falls within the top ten clones. Sequencing used cultured CD8+ T cells from PBMCs, obtained from culture after CMV antigen stimulation. These receptors originate from a human donor in good health (CMV status not recorded). Some clones in this sample may be carry-over from other donors' samples.

This clonotype was recorded many times. This rearrangement joins TRBV7-2 to TRBJ2-3; 9 bases are shared with TRBD1. Germline CDR1 and CDR2: SGHTA and FQGNSA. The CDR3 consists of 19 residues. The V gene end was trimmed by 3 bases and the J gene end by 4 bases; junction bases not matched to a gene: 17. The chain's CDR3 is CASSFGFVGGQGMADTQYF. The DNA of the CDR3 is TGTGCCAGCAGCTTCGGGTTTGTAGGGGGACAGGGTATGGCAGATACGCAGTATTTT.

The chain couples TRBV11-2 to TRBJ1-1, with D tentatively TRBD1 (5 bases). Germline V lookup: CDR1 SGHAT, CDR2 FQNNGV. This CDR3 has 15 amino acids. The V end lost 2 bases, the J end lost 8 bases, and 18 bases lay between the germline ends. Here the CDR3 DNA reads TGTGCCAGCAGCTTAAGGGGAGCCGTAGGGTGGGAAGCTTTCTTT. This encodes CASSLRGAVGWEAFF.

The table lists this clonotype with a few counts. The chain has TRBV10-3 and TRBJ2-3; 7 bases line up with TRBD2. CDR1 ENHRY and CDR2 SYGVKD come from the germline V gene. After removal of 10 bases from V and 3 bases from J, the junction contained 10 bases not matched to a gene. CDR3 size: 14 residues. CDR3 bases: TGTGCCACGGCGGACCTCGGGGGGACAGATACGCAGTATTTT. Protein sequence: CATADLGGTDTQYF.

This clonotype was picked up a small number of times. CDR3 DNA: TGTGCCAGCAGCCGGGACAGGGTTGAGCAGTTCTTC. This gives the protein CASSRDRVEQFF. The rearrangement links TRBV13 to TRBJ2-1, with 9 nucleotides matching TRBD1. Losses at the gene ends were 5 bases for V and 9 bases for J; bases not matched to a gene: 2. The CDR3 consists of 12 residues. The V gene's germline CDR1 is PRHDT and CDR2 FYEKMQ (reference sequence).

Written as DNA, the CDR3 is TGTGCCACAACAGGGGGCTCTGGCTACACCTTC. Protein sequence: CATTGGSGYTF. This chain links TRBV10-3 with TRBJ1-2; 9 bases are a match to TRBD1. The CDR3 runs to 11 residues. The junction had 4 bases not matched to a gene; V was cut back by 10 bases and J by 7 bases. Germline V CDR1 and CDR2: ENHRY, SYGVKD.

This clonotype has only a few counts. V is TRBV7-9 and J is TRBJ1-1, with 11 bases that match TRBD1. The germline V gene has CDR1 SEHNR and CDR2 FQNEAQ (reference sequence). V shed 5 bases, J shed 4 bases, and the junction held 6 bases outside the gene matches. This CDR3 spans 15 amino acids. Here the CDR3 DNA reads TGTGCCAGCAGCCCAAGGACAGGGGGCTCCACTGAAGCTTTCTTT. It is translated as CASSPRTGGSTEAFF.

Comment on this clonotype: A read error may explain this, as a much larger clone is one base away. The CDR3 is CANSLESGDTGELFF. CDR3 nucleotide sequence: TGTGCCAACAGCTTAGAATCTGGAGACACCGGGGAGCTGTTTTTT. The rearrangement uses TRBV7-6 and TRBJ2-2, with unresolved D. The CDR3 has 15 residues. CDR1 SGHVS and CDR2 FNYEAQ come from the germline V gene. The whole variable domain, filled in from reference TRBV7-6 and TRBJ2-2, reads GAGVSQSPRYKVTKRGQDVALRCDPISGHVSLYWYRQALGQGPEFLTYFNYEAQQDKSGLPNDRFSAERPEGSISTLTIQRTEQRDSAMYRCANSLESGDTGELFFGEGSRLTVL.

This clonotype was recorded many times. The V gene is TRBV27, the J gene TRBJ2-5, with 7 bases fitting TRBD1. The length of the CDR3 is 16 residues. J was trimmed by 0 bases and V by 5 bases; bases with no gene match: 9. The germline CDR1 and CDR2 sequences are MNHEY and SMNVEV (reference sequence). The CDR3 spells CASSPSSGTDQETQYF. Written as DNA, the CDR3 is TGTGCCAGCAGTCCCTCGTCTGGGACAGACCAAGAGACCCAGTACTTC.

The V and J genes are TRBV4-3 and TRBJ2-3, with D possibly matching TRBD2 (6 bases). Trimming stripped 4 bases from V and 5 bases from J, with 19 bases between. The CDR3 runs 16 residues. The V gene's germline CDR1 is LGHNA and CDR2 YSLEER. The CDR3: CASSPGAAGFIDTQYF. The CDR3 coding sequence is TGCGCCAGCAGCCCCGGGGCCGCGGGGTTCATAGATACGCAGTATTTT.